This entry features one TCR beta chain sequence. Its antigen is still unknown. The CDR3 loop spans 14 amino acids. V shed 4 bases, J shed 6 bases, and the junction held 5 bases outside the gene matches. Germline values: CDR1 KGHSH, CDR2 LQKENI. The study ran its PCR with 60 Vbeta and 13 Jbeta primers. In the original processing: An analysis that came later counted roughly 87 million unique TCR beta chains, approximately 9.9 million shared. Generated by immunoSEQ multiplex PCR, the TCRdb table keeps only in-frame clones and is missing some. V, J and clone size reflect that table, while D and trimming were determined from the DNA. Of some 110,000 clones in the sample, roughly 83% were seen once. The record originates from a study of cytomegalovirus exposure and HLA in healthy donors. Study-wide context: Most genotyped donors, approximately 81% of around 370, had Caucasian-associated genetic ancestry.

Whole-study results and caveats: In a later analysis, a missense DCLRE1C variant was linked to TCR beta V- and J-gene trimming.

Specimen: PBMCs. The clonotype was recovered from a woman between 18 and 29 years old in good health and CMV-seropositive. The chain combines TRBV18 with TRBJ1-2, with 10 bases lining up with TRBD1. The CDR3 DNA is TGTGCCAGCTCACTTCCGGACAGGGGGGATGGCTACACCTTC. Its protein is CASSLPDRGDGYTF.